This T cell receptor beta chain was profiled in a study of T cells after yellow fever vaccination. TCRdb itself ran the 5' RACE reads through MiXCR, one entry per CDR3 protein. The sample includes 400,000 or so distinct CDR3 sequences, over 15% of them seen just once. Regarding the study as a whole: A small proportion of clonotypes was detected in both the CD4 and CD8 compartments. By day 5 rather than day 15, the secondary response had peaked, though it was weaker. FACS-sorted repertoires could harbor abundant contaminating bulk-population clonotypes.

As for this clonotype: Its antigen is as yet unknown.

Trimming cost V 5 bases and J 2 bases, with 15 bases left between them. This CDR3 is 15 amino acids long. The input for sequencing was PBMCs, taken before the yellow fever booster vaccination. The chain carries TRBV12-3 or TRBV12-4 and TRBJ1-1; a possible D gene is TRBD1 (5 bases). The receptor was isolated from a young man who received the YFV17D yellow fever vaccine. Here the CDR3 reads CASSGTPMSNTEAFF. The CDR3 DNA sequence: TGTGCCAGCAGTGGGACGCCGATGTCAAACACTGAAGCTTTCTTT.